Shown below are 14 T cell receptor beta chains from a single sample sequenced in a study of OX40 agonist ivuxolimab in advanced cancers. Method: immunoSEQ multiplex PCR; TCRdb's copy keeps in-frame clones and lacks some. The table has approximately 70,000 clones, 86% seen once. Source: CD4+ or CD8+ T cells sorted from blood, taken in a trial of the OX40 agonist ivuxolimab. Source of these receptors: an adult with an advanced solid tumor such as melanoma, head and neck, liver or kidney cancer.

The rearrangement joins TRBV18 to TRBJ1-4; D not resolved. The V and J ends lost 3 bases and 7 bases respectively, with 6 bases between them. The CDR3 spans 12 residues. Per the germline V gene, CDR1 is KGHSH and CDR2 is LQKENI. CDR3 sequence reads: CASSPRSEKLFF. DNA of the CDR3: TGTGCCAGCTCACCCCGCTCTGAAAAACTGTTTTTT.

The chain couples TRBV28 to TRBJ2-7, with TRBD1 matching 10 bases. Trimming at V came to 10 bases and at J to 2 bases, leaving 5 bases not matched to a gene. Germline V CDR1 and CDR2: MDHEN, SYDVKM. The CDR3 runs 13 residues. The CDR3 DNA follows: TGTGCCATCGGGACAGGGGACACCTACGAGCAGTACTTC. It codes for CAIGTGDTYEQYF.

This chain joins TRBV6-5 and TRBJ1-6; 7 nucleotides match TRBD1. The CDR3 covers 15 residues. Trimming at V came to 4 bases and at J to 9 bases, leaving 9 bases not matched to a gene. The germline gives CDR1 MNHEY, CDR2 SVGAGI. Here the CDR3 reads CASSSPTGVTSPLHF. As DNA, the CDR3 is TGTGCCAGCAGTTCTCCCACAGGGGTTACTTCACCCCTCCACTTT.

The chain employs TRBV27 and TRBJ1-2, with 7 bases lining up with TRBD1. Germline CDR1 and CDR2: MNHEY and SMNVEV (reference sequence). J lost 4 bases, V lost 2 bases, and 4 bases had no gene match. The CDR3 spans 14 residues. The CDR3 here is CASSLGNRGYGYTF. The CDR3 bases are TGTGCCAGCAGTTTAGGGAACAGGGGCTATGGCTACACCTTC.

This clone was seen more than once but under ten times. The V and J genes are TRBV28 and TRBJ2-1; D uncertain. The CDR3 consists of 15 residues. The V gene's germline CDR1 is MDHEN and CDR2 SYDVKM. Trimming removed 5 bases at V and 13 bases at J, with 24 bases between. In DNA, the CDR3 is TGTGCCAGCAGTGCCCCGGGTCAAGGGCCCTTTCATCAGTTCTTC. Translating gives CASSAPGQGPFHQFF.

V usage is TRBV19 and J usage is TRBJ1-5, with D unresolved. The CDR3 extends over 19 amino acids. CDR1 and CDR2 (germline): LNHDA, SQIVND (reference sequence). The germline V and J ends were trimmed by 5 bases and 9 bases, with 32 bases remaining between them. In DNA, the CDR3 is TGTGCCAGTAGTTTCTCAACCCCGGCGGAAGGGCCCCGGGCACGGCCCCAGCATTTT. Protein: CASSFSTPAEGPRARPQHF.

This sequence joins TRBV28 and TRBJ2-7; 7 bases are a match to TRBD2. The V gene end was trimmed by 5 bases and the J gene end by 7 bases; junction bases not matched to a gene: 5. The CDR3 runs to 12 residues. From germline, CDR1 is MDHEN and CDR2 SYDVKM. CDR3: CASSPQGGEQYF. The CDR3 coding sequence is TGTGCCAGCAGTCCCCAGGGAGGGGAGCAGTACTTC. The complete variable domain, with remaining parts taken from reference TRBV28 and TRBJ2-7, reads DVKVTQSSRYLVKRTGEKVFLECVQDMDHENMFWYRQDPGLGLRLIYFSYDVKMKEKGDIPEGYSVSREKKERFSLILESASTNQTSMYLCASSPQGGEQYFGPGTRLTVT.

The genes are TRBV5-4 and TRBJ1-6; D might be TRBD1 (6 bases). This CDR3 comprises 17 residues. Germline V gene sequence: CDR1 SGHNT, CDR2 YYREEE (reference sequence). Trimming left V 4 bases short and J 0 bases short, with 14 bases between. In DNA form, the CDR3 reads TGTGCCAGCAGCCACCCAGGGGCAAGCTCCTATAATTCACCCCTCCACTTT. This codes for CASSHPGASSYNSPLHF. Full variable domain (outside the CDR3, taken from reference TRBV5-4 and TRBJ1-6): ETGVTQSPTHLIKTRGQQVTLRCSSQSGHNTVSWYQQALGQGPQFIFQYYREEENGRGNFPPRFSGLQFPNYSSELNVNALELDDSALYLCASSHPGASSYNSPLHFGNGTRLTVT.

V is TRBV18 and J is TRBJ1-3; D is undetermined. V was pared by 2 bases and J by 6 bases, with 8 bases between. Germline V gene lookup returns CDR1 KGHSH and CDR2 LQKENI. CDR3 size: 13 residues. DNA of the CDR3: TGTGCCAGCTCACCAGGGCCGGTAAACACCATATATTTT. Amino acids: CASSPGPVNTIYF.

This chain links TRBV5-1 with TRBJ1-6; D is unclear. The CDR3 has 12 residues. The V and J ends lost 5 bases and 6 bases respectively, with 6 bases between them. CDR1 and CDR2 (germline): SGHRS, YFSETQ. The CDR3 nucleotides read TGCGCCAGCAGAGCTGTTAATTCACCCCTCCACTTT. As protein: CASRAVNSPLHF.

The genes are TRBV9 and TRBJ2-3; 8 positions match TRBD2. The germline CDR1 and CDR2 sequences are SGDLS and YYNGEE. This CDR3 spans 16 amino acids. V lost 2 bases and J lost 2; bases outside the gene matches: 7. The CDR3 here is CASSVGRGAATDTQYF. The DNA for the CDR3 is TGTGCCAGCAGCGTCGGGCGGGGGGCCGCCACAGATACGCAGTATTTT.

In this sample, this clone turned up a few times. The DNA for the CDR3 is TGTGCCAGCAGGACGCATGAGAACACTGAAGCTTTCTTT. It codes for CASRTHENTEAFF. V and J are TRBV6-1 and TRBJ1-1; D call uncertain. Germline V CDR1 and CDR2: MNHNS, SASEGT. Trimming cost V 6 bases and J 1 base, with 9 bases left between them. The CDR3 consists of 13 residues.

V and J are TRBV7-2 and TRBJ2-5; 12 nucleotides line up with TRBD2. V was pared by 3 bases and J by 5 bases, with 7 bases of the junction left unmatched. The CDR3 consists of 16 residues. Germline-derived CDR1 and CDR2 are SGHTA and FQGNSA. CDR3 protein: CASSFFLLAGGETQYF. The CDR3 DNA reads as TGTGCCAGCAGCTTTTTTTTACTAGCGGGGGGTGAGACCCAGTACTTC.

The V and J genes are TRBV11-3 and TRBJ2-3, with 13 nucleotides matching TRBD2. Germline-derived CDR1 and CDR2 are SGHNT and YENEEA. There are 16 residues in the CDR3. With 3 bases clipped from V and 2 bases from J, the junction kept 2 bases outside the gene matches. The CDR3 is CASSFGLAGDTDTQYF. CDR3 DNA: TGTGCCAGCAGCTTCGGACTAGCGGGGGACACAGATACGCAGTATTTT.